This TCR beta chain was profiled in a study of CD8+ T cells in alopecia areata. As regards this clone: The antigen is not known.

It was from alopecia areata patients that lesional scalp punch biopsies and peripheral blood were collected. PBMCs yielded sorted CD4+ and CD8+ T cells. Study-wide results and limits: Greater clonality was observed in lesional scalp samples, especially alopecia totalis/universalis, versus normal scalp. Normal skin's resident alphabeta T cells are also sequenced in scalp samples.

cDNA serving as the sequencing template came from extracted, reverse transcribed RNA. Assay used: immunoSEQ multiplex PCR; TCRdb lists only in-frame clones, some missing. This sample carries about 120,000 clones, 47% of them seen once, and the ten largest clones take about 10%. This CDR3 is 18 amino acids long. J lost 3 bases, V lost 0 bases, and 13 bases had no gene match. CDR1 is SQVTM, CDR2 ANQGSEA, per germline. V gene TRBV29-1 combines with J gene TRBJ2-5; 10 bases map to TRBD1. The sample consisted of NKG2D-low CD8+ T cells sorted from blood. The sequence was collected from a human donor with alopecia areata. The CDR3 DNA sequence: TGCAGCGTTGAAGACGGACAGGGGGGAGCAGACCCGGAAGAGACCCAGTACTTC. It codes for CSVEDGQGGADPEETQYF.